This T cell receptor (beta chain) was sequenced for a study of cytomegalovirus exposure and HLA in healthy donors. A note on this clone: The target antigen is unknown.

V lost 4 bases, J lost 3 bases, and 7 bases stayed unmatched. Per germline, CDR1 MNHNY and CDR2 SVGAGI (reference sequence). This CDR3 has 15 amino acids. PCR involved 60 Vbeta and 13 Jbeta primers. Per the authors' pipeline: As a later analysis found, there were about 80 million unique TCR beta chains, of which roughly 11 million were shared. Sequencing was performed with immunoSEQ multiplex PCR; in TCRdb, only in-frame clones are kept and a portion is missing. V and J calls and clone size are as listed in that table; D and trimming were resolved from the DNA. Here the sample spans 150,000 to 200,000 clones, around 81% being singletons. The study's findings and limits: A later analysis found that most CMV-associated TCR beta chains appeared HLA-restricted.

The sequence was collected from a woman aged 18-29 years in good health and CMV-seropositive. The chain couples TRBV6-6 to TRBJ2-3, with 7 bases that match TRBD1. Source material: PBMCs. The CDR3 reads CASSSTGVGTDTQYF. CDR3 bases: TGTGCCAGCAGTTCTACAGGGGTGGGAACAGATACGCAGTATTTT.